This T cell receptor (beta chain) emerged from a study of cytomegalovirus exposure and HLA in healthy donors. Study observations and caveats: Some public TCRs appeared in many individuals, while most sequences were rare. In vitro data verified a few CMV-associated chains as specific for CMV antigens. Reports indicated that the classifier achieved high specificity and sensitivity in diagnosing cytomegalovirus status. There were 150 to 200 TCR beta chains listed as cytomegalovirus-associated.

As for this clone: Antigen specificity is unknown.

Sequencing used immunoSEQ multiplex PCR; TCRdb keeps in-frame clones, though not all of them. Among 120,000 to 150,000 clones listed, around 87% were seen once. The germline V and J ends were trimmed by 5 bases and 5 bases, with 12 bases remaining between them. The CDR3 contains 13 residues. Looked up from germline, CDR1 is SGHTA and CDR2 is FQGNSA. The chain combines TRBV7-2 with TRBJ2-5, with D tentatively TRBD1 (6 bases). Sequencing input: PBMCs. This receptor was identified in a man aged 18-30 years in good health and CMV-seropositive. In nucleotides, the CDR3 is TGTGCCAGCAGCCGACGACAGGCGGAGACCCAGTACTTC. Its translation: CASSRRQAETQYF.